The 6 T cell receptor beta chains below were found in one sample sequenced in a study of T cell responses to AZD1222 COVID-19 vaccine. Only in-frame clones appear in the TCRdb table, and some are missing; sequencing was by immunoSEQ multiplex PCR. The table records some 140,000 clones, about 87% of them present only once. This specimen consisted of peripheral blood, obtained on day 0 of AZD1222 vaccination. The receptors were gathered from an adult in good health.

This chain links TRBV27 with TRBJ1-2; D might be TRBD1 (6 bases). The CDR3 runs 13 residues. Germline CDR1 is MNHEY and CDR2 is SMNVEV (reference sequence). Trimming removed 5 bases from V and 5 bases from J, with 12 bases in between. The CDR3 region is CASSPQGLYGYTF. The CDR3 DNA is TGTGCCAGCAGTCCACAGGGTTTGTATGGCTACACCTTC.

This chain links TRBV24-1 with TRBJ2-7; possible D gene TRBD2, 5 bases. Trimming shortened V by 2 bases and J by 7 bases, and 14 bases separated the two germline ends. The CDR3 is 14 amino acids. Germline loops: CDR1 KGHDR, CDR2 SFDVKD. The CDR3 reads CATSDSLHSGEQYF. The CDR3 DNA reads TGTGCCACCAGTGATTCCCTTCACTCGGGGGAGCAGTACTTC.

The chain recombines TRBV4-2 with TRBJ2-7, with TRBD2 as a possible D gene (6 bases). Germline V lookup: CDR1 LGHNA, CDR2 YNFKEQ. Trimming removed 1 base at V and 6 bases at J, with 13 bases between. The CDR3 loop spans 14 amino acids. CDR3 region: CASSQVGGTPEQYF. In nucleotides, the CDR3 is TGTGCCAGCAGCCAAGTTGGGGGGACCCCCGAGCAGTACTTC.

This chain connects TRBV6-5 to TRBJ1-2; D is perhaps TRBD1 (6 bases). V was shortened by 9 bases and J by 4 bases, with 15 bases between the two germline ends. CDR1 is MNHEY and CDR2 is SVGAGI in the germline V gene. The CDR3 covers 13 residues. The CDR3 loop is CARSPGHFYGYTF. For the CDR3, the DNA is TGTGCCAGGTCCCCGGGACATTTCTATGGCTACACCTTC.

This chain connects TRBV19 to TRBJ1-2; a possible D gene is TRBD1 (5 bases). From germline, CDR1 is LNHDA and CDR2 SQIVND (reference sequence). Trimming removed 3 bases from V and 6 bases from J, with 11 bases in between. This CDR3 is built from 13 residues. The DNA of the CDR3 is TGTGCCAGTAGTATCCCCAGGGACCATGGCTACACCTTC. It encodes CASSIPRDHGYTF.

V gene TRBV5-4 combines with J gene TRBJ1-1; 7 nucleotides match TRBD1. Germline V gene data show CDR1 as SGHNT and CDR2 as YYREEE (reference sequence). J lost 5 bases, V lost 4 bases, and 11 bases had no gene match. The CDR3 runs 15 residues. CDR3 sequence reads: CASSVGHRGGTEAFF. CDR3 coding DNA: TGTGCCAGCAGCGTAGGACACAGGGGAGGGACTGAAGCTTTCTTT. Variable domain in full (rest from reference TRBV5-4 and TRBJ1-1): ETGVTQSPTHLIKTRGQQVTLRCSSQSGHNTVSWYQQALGQGPQFIFQYYREEENGRGNFPPRFSGLQFPNYSSELNVNALELDDSALYLCASSVGHRGGTEAFFGQGTRLTVV.